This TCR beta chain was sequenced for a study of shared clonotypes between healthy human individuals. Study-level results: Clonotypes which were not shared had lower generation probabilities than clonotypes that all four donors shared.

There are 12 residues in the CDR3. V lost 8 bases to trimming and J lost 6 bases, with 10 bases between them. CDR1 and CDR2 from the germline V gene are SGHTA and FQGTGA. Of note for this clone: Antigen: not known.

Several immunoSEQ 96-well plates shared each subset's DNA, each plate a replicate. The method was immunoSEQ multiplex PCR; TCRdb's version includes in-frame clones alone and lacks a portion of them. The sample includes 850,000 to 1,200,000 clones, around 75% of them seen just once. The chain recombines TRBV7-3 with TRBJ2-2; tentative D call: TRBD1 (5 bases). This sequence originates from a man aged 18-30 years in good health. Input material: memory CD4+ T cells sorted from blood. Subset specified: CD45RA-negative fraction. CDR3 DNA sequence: TGTGCCAGCGGGGCCGCCCCCGGGGAGCTGTTTTTT. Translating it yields CASGAAPGELFF.